The 5 T cell receptor beta chains in this list originate from one sample, sequenced in a study of blood T cell repertoires in COVID-19. Profiled with immunoSEQ multiplex PCR; TCRdb holds only in-frame clones, not every one. The table lists 410,000 or so clones, just over 85% of them singletons. The sequenced sample was peripheral blood. These receptors all come from a woman aged 30 to 39 with active or convalescent COVID-19.

Here the CDR3 DNA reads TGTGCCAGCAGTGTTCAACAGGGGGCGGGTGAGCAGTACTTC. This gives the protein CASSVQQGAGEQYF. The rearrangement joins TRBV2 to TRBJ2-7; 9 bases are a match to TRBD1. Germline V gives CDR1 SNHLY, CDR2 FYNNEI. V shed 4 bases and J 7 bases; nucleotides not matched to a gene: 8. The CDR3 extends over 14 amino acids.

The J gene is TRBJ1-1, the V gene TRBV5-1, with D unclear. CDR3 length: 14 amino acids. Germline CDR1 and CDR2: SGHRS and YFSETQ. V was trimmed by 1 base and J by 3 bases, leaving 10 bases between them. CDR3 DNA: TGCGCCAGCAGCTTGATGTCGGGGTACACTGAAGCTTTCTTT. Amino acid sequence: CASSLMSGYTEAFF.

The genes are TRBV18 and TRBJ2-1; 7 positions match TRBD1. From germline, CDR1 is KGHSH and CDR2 LQKENI. With V trimmed by 4 bases and J by 7 bases, 7 bases remained unmatched. The CDR3 runs 14 residues. The chain's CDR3 is CASSLQGQTNEQFF. In DNA, the CDR3 is TGTGCCAGCTCACTACAGGGACAGACAAATGAGCAGTTCTTC. The variable domain in full, with the rest retrieved from reference TRBV18 and TRBJ2-1, is NAGVMQNPRHLVRRRGQEARLRCSPMKGHSHVYWYRQLPEEGLKFMVYLQKENIIDESGMPKERFSAEFPKEGPSILRIQQVVRGDSAAYFCASSLQGQTNEQFFGPGTRLTVL.

The gene calls are TRBV20-1 and TRBJ2-1, with TRBD2 matching 9 bases. Losses at the gene ends were 3 bases for V and 3 bases for J; bases not matched to a gene: 6. CDR1 and CDR2 from the germline V gene are DFQATT and SNEGSKA (reference sequence). The CDR3 is 15 residues long. The CDR3 region has the DNA TGCAGTGCTAGTTTGGCGGGGGGGATCTACAATGAGCAGTTCTTC. Its protein product is CSASLAGGIYNEQFF.

The chain joins TRBV10-3 to TRBJ1-5, with D unresolved. The V gene lost 0 bases and the J gene lost 7 bases, with 16 bases spanning the gap. The CDR3 has 16 amino acids. Germline CDR1 ENHRY, CDR2 SYGVKD. In DNA, the CDR3 is TGTGCCATCAGTGAGTCGAGTGGAGGGCTCGGACAGCCCCAGCATTTT. This sequence encodes CAISESSGGLGQPQHF.